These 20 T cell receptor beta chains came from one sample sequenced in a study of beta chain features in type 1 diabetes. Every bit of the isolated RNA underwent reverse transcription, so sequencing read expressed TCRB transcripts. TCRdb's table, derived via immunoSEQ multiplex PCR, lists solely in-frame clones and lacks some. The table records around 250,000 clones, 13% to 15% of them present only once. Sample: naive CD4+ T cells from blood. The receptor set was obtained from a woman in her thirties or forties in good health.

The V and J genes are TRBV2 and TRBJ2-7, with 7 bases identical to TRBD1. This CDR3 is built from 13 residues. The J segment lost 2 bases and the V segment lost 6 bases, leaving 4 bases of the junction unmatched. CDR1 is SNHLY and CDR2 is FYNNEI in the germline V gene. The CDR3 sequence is CASRTGQTYEQYF. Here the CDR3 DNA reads TGTGCCAGCAGGACGGGACAGACCTACGAGCAGTACTTC.

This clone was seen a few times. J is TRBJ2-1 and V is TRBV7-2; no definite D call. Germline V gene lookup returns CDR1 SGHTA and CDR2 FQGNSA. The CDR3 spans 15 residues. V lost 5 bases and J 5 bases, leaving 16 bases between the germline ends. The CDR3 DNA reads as TGTGCCAGCAGCAAGGCCCCTAGTCACGACAATGAGCAGTTCTTC. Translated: CASSKAPSHDNEQFF.

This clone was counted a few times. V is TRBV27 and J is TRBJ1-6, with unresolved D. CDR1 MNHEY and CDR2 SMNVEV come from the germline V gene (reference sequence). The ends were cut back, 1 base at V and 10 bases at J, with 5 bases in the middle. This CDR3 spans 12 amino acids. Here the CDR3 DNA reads TGTGCCAGCAGTTTATGGCAATCACCCCTCCACTTT. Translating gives CASSLWQSPLHF.

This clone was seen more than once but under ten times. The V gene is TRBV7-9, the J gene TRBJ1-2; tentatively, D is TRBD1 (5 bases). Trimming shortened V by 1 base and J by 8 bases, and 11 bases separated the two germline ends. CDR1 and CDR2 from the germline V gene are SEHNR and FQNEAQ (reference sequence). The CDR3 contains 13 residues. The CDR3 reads CASSLGQYSGYTF. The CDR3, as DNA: TGTGCCAGCAGCTTAGGACAGTACTCGGGCTACACCTTC.

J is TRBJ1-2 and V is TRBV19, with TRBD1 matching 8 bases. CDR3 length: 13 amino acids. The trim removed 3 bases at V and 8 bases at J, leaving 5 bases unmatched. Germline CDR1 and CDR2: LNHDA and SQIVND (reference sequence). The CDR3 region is CASSIDRGRGYTF. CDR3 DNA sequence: TGTGCCAGTAGTATCGACAGGGGAAGGGGCTACACCTTC.

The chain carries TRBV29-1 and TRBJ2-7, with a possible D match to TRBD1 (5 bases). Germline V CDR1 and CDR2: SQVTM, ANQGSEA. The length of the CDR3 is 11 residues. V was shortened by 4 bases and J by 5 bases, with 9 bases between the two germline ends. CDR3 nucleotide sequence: TGCAGCGTTGTAGGCAGGGACGAGCAGTACTTC. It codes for CSVVGRDEQYF.

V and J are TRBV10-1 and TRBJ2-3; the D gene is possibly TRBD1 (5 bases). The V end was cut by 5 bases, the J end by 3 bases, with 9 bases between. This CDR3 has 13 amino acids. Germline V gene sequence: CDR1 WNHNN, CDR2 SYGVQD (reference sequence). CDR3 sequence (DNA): TGCGCCAGCAGTACGCAGGGAACAGATACGCAGTATTTT. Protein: CASSTQGTDTQYF.

Here the CDR3 reads CASRTTQGTDTQYF. As DNA, the CDR3 is TGTGCCAGCAGAACGACCCAGGGCACAGATACGCAGTATTTT. The chain carries TRBV6-5 and TRBJ2-3; D remains unclear. The CDR3 consists of 14 residues. Germline CDR1 is MNHEY and CDR2 is SVGAGI. V lost 6 bases and J 1 base, leaving 11 bases between the germline ends.

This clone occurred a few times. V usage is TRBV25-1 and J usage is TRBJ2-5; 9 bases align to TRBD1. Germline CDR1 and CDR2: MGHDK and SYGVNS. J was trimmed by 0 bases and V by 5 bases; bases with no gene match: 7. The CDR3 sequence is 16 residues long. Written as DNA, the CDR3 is TGTGCCAGCAGTCCCGGGACAGGGACGTACCAAGAGACCCAGTACTTC. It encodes CASSPGTGTYQETQYF.

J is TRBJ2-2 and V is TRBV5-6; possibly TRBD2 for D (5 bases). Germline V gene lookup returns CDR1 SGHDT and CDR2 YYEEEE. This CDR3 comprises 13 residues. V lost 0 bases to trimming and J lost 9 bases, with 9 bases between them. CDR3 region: CASSLVGVRELFF. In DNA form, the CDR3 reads TGTGCCAGCAGCTTGGTCGGGGTCCGGGAGCTGTTTTTT. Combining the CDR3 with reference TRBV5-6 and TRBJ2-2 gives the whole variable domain DAGVTQSPTHLIKTRGQQVTLRCSPKSGHDTVSWYQQALGQGPQFIFQYYEEEERQRGNFPDRFSGHQFPNYSSELNVNALLLGDSALYLCASSLVGVRELFFGEGSRLTVL.

The CDR3 is CASSLTGTAGYGYTF. The CDR3 region has the DNA TGTGCCAGCAGCTTGACCGGGACAGCTGGCTATGGCTACACCTTC. The chain joins TRBV7-2 to TRBJ1-2, with 7 nucleotides matching TRBD1. Per the germline V gene, CDR1 is SGHTA and CDR2 is FQGNSA. CDR3 length: 15 residues. Germline trimming cut 3 bases from V and 4 bases from J; bases unmatched to any gene: 8.

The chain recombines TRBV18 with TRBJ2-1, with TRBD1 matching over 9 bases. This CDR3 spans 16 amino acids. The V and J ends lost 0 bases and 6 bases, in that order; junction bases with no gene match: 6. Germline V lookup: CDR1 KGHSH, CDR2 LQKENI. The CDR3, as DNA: TGTGCCAGCTCACCACCCGGGACAGGGCTGGGCAATGAGCAGTTCTTC. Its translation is CASSPPGTGLGNEQFF.

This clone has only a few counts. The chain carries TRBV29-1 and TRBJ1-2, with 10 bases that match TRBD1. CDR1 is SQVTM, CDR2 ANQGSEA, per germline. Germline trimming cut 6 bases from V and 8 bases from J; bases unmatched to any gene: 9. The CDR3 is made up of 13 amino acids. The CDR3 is CSVVTGGPKGYTF. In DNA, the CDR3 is TGCAGCGTGGTGACAGGGGGCCCTAAGGGCTACACCTTC.

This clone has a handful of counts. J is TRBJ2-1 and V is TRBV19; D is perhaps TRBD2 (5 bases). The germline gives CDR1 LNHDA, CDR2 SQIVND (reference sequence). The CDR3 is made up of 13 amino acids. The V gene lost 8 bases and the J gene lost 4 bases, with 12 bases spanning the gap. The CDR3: CASGRVLYNEQFF. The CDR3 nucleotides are TGTGCCAGTGGGCGGGTTTTATACAATGAGCAGTTCTTC.

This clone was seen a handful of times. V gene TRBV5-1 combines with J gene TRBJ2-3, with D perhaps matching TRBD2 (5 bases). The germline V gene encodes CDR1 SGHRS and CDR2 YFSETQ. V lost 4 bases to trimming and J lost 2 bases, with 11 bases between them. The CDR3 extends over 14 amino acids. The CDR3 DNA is TGCGCCAGCAGCCCTCGGGGATCCACAGATACGCAGTATTTT. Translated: CASSPRGSTDTQYF. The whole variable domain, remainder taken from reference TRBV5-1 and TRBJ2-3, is KAGVTQTPRYLIKTRGQQVTLSCSPISGHRSVSWYQQTPGQGLQFLFEYFSETQRNKGNFPGRFSGRQFSNSRSEMNVSTLELGDSALYLCASSPRGSTDTQYFGPGTRLTVL.

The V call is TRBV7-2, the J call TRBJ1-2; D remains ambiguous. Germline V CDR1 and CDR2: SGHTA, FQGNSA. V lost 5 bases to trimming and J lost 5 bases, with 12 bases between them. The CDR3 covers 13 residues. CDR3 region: CASSLLTRYGYTF. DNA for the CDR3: TGTGCCAGCAGCCTACTGACTAGGTATGGCTACACCTTC. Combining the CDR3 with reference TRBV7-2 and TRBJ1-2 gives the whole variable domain GAGVSQSPSNKVTEKGKDVELRCDPISGHTALYWYRQSLGQGLEFLIYFQGNSAPDKSGLPSDRFSAERTGGSVSTLTIQRTQQEDSAVYLCASSLLTRYGYTFGSGTRLTVV.

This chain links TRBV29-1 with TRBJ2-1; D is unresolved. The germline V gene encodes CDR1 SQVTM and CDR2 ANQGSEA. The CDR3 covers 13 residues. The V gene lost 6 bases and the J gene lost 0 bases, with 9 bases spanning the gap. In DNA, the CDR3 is TGCAGCGTATCAAGCGACTCCTACAATGAGCAGTTCTTC. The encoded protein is CSVSSDSYNEQFF.

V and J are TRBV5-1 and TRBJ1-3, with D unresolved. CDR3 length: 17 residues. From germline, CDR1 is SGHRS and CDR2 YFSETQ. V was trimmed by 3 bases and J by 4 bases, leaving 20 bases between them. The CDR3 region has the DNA TGCGCCAGCAGCTCTATAGGTATAGGAGTCACCGGAAACACCATATATTTT. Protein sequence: CASSSIGIGVTGNTIYF.

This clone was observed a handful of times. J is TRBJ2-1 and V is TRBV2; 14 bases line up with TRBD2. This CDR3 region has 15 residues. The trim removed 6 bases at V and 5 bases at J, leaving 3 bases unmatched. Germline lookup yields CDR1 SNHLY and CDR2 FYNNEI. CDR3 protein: CASSPTSGGDNEQFF. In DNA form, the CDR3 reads TGTGCCAGCAGCCCGACTAGCGGGGGGGACAATGAGCAGTTCTTC.

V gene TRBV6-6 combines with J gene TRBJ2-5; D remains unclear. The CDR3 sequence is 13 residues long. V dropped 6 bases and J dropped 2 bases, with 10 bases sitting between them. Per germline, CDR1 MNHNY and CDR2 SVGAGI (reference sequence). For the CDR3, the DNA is TGTGCCAGCAGGACGGGTGGACAAGAGACCCAGTACTTC. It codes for CASRTGGQETQYF.